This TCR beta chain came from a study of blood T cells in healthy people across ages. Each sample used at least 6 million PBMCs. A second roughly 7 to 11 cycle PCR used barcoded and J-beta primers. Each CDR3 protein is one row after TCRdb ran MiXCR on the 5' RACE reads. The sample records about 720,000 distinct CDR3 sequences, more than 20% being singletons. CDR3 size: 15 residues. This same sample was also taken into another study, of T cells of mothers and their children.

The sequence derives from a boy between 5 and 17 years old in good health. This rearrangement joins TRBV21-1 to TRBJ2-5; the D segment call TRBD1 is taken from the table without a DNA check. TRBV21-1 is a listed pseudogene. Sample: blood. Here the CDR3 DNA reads TGTGCCAGCAGCAATCTCGGCGGGGGCCAAGAGACCCAGTACTTC. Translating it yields CASSNLGGGQETQYF.